The 6 T cell receptor beta chains in this list originate from one sample, sequenced in a study of shared clonotypes between healthy human individuals. The table came from immunoSEQ multiplex PCR; TCRdb's copy has only in-frame clones and leaves some out. Of roughly 2,500,000 clones in the sample, 93% were seen once. Sample: naive CD4+ T cells from PBMCs. Subset denoted: CD45RA+ positively selected. These receptors all come from a man younger than 35 in good health. Some clones in this sample may be carry-over from other donors' samples.

The chain couples TRBV18 to TRBJ1-3; possible D gene TRBD1, 5 bases. The V gene lost 7 bases and the J gene lost 2 bases, with 9 bases spanning the gap. In germline, CDR1 is KGHSH, CDR2 LQKENI. The CDR3 length is 13 residues. CDR3 region: CASLQGTGNTIYF. Written as DNA, the CDR3 is TGTGCCAGCTTGCAGGGAACTGGAAACACCATATATTTT.

V usage is TRBV5-1 and J usage is TRBJ2-1, with D maybe TRBD2 (6 bases). With 2 bases removed from V and 7 bases from J, the gap between germline ends came to 13 bases. This CDR3 has 14 amino acids. CDR1 and CDR2 (germline): SGHRS, YFSETQ. The CDR3 here is CASSFAGTENEQFF. The CDR3 DNA sequence: TGCGCCAGCAGCTTCGCCGGGACTGAAAATGAGCAGTTCTTC.

The chain recombines TRBV7-3 with TRBJ2-1; no clear D gene. The CDR3 is made up of 15 amino acids. Germline V gene data show CDR1 as SGHTA and CDR2 as FQGTGA. Trimming took off 2 bases at V and 2 bases at J, with 10 bases between the two ends. CDR3 loop: CASSLRQAAYNEQFF. The CDR3 DNA reads TGTGCCAGCAGCTTACGGCAGGCGGCCTACAATGAGCAGTTCTTC.

The V call is TRBV2, the J call TRBJ1-2, with TRBD1 identical over 7 bases. V lost 4 bases to trimming and J lost 8 bases; unmatched junction nucleotides: 4. The CDR3 runs to 12 residues. Germline values: CDR1 SNHLY, CDR2 FYNNEI. CDR3 amino acids: CASSVGDSGYTF. DNA for the CDR3: TGTGCCAGCAGTGTAGGGGACAGCGGCTACACCTTC.

V is TRBV19 and J is TRBJ2-5, with D possibly being TRBD2 (6 bases). The V end lost 7 bases, the J end lost 1 base, and 13 bases lay between the germline ends. CDR1 is LNHDA and CDR2 is SQIVND in the germline V gene (reference sequence). The CDR3 contains 14 residues. The CDR3 region has the DNA TGTGCCAGTAACCCCCGGGGACTCCAAGAGACCCAGTACTTC. It codes for CASNPRGLQETQYF.

The chain joins TRBV5-5 to TRBJ2-1; perhaps TRBD2 as D (6 bases). CDR3 length: 12 residues. Per the germline V gene, CDR1 is SGHKS and CDR2 is YYEKEE (reference sequence). V dropped 4 bases and J dropped 14 bases, with 16 bases sitting between them. The CDR3 nucleotides read TGTGCCAGCAGCCGGTTAGACGGCGGGGAGTTCTTC. Protein sequence: CASSRLDGGEFF.